This T cell receptor (beta chain) is from a study of blood T cell repertoires in COVID-19 (TCRdb year 2020). Regarding the complete study: Samples covering the acute and convalescent phases of COVID-19 were provided by collaborators in the United States, Italy and Spain. The material from the prospective study consisted of cDNA or gDNA derived from T cells, B-cell-depleted T cells, or PBMCs. The repertoires were released in a freely available public database intended as a resource for research on the immune response to SARS-CoV-2. The sample metadata nearly always contained a de-identified subject ID, COVID-19 status, age in years and sex. The samples were drawn from two sources: the first 160 participants of the ongoing ImmuneRACE study, and 950 to 1,500 subjects contributed by 6 global collaborators. Where HLA class I and class II types were available, the types were taken from metadata supplied by the sample provider, not from assay-based typing. Deeply sampled blood TCRbeta repertoires from subjects exposed to, actively infected with, or recovered from COVID-19 were included in the dataset.

As regards this clone: Which antigen it targets is not known. No base qualities exist here, and no much larger clone lies one base off it.

What the work shows at the level of the full study, not this receptor alone: Clinical and demographic metadata were provided uncurated, with the amount varying by source and participant.

TCRbeta CDR3 regions were amplified from genomic DNA using the immunoSEQ Assay, a bias-controlled multiplex PCR. Per the original workflow: The number of nucleated cells in each sample was estimated from the amplification of reference gene primers within the assay. To quantify the absolute abundance of each unique TCRbeta CDR3 rearrangement, sequence reads were collapsed and filtered. Productive Simpson clonality was computed per sample as the square root of Simpson's diversity index over productive rearrangements. TCRdb re-hosts the immuneACCESS table, in-frame sequences only. Its copies lack some clones; in the studies checked, an unresolved V gene accounts for under half of them, and the cause for the rest is not known. V and J calls and clone size are as listed in that table; D and trimming were resolved from the DNA. The sample yields about 470,000 clones; 75% to 90% were counted once. The ten largest clones capture roughly 0.7% of the sample.

Participants in the prospective study were enrolled through a virtual design, were aged about 18 to 100 years, and lived in 24 United States geographic areas. Cohort assignment in the prospective study relied on participant-reported clinical history from a screening survey and a study questionnaire. Recovered participants in ImmuneRACE Cohort 3 were defined by two consecutive negative NP/OP PCR tests, clearance by a healthcare professional, or resolution of symptoms. In the prospective study, mobile phlebotomists collected whole blood, serum and a nasopharyngeal or oropharyngeal swab from each participant. Over an approximately 2-month period, participants in the prospective study had the option of providing additional blood draws and questionnaires. Before DNA extraction, blood samples from the prospective study were shipped at room temperature or frozen. CDR3 length: 16 amino acids, cysteine to phenylalanine. Of the read, only the CDR3 DNA is kept; its 48 bases are in frame from base 1. Trimming at the junction amounts to 0 bases on V and 3 bases on J, and the germline ends lie 15 bases apart. From the germline V gene, CDR1 is SGHVS and CDR2 is FNYEAQ.

The TCR originated in a woman younger than 35 who had recovered from COVID-19. The sample taken for sequencing was PBMCs or T cells enriched from blood (not recorded which). The rearranged chain carries TRBV7-6 and TRBJ2-7; TRBD2 is perhaps the D gene, given 5 matching bases. The nucleotide sequence is given as TGTGCCAGCAGCTTAGCTTCGGGAACCCCATACTACGAGCAGTACTTC. Its protein is CASSLASGTPYYEQYF. The full variable domain, completed from the reference TRBV7-6 and TRBJ2-7 proteins outside the CDR3, reads GAGVSQSPRYKVTKRGQDVALRCDPISGHVSLYWYRQALGQGPEFLTYFNYEAQQDKSGLPNDRFSAERPEGSISTLTIQRTEQRDSAMYRCASSLASGTPYYEQYFGPGTRLTVT.